This T cell receptor beta chain originates from a study of blood T cells in healthy people across ages. The V gene lost 0 bases and the J gene lost 8 bases, with 10 bases spanning the gap. CDR3 length equals 14 residues. In germline, CDR1 is SEHNR, CDR2 FQNEAQ (reference sequence). It was with a sample-barcoded 5' primer and a J-beta primer mix that a second PCR of roughly 7 to 11 cycles was run. TCRdb re-analysed the 5' RACE reads in MiXCR, keeping a single row per CDR3 protein. The table records about 940,000 distinct CDR3 sequences, roughly 43% of them present only once. The V gene is TRBV7-9, the J gene TRBJ1-4; D is ambiguous. The sequenced material came from blood. The source of this sequence is a man aged 25 to 40 in good health. The CDR3 DNA sequence: TGTGCCAGCAGCTTAGCGCGGAGGGTAGAAAAACTGTTTTTT. Protein product: CASSLARRVEKLFF.